This TCR beta chain was captured in a study of cytomegalovirus exposure and HLA in healthy donors. Overall study context: From HLA-typed donors, an early data release held about 85 million unique TCRs. Findings and limits, study-wide: When analyzed later, the rates of TCR association showed variation by HLA locus, with DRB1 the most and HLA-C the fewest. One variant, a missense change in DCLRE1C, was linked in a later analysis to TCR beta V- and J-gene trimming. Cytomegalovirus association was assigned to 150 to 200 TCR beta chains.

Primers for the PCR totalled 60 Vbeta and 13 Jbeta. Sequencing was performed with immunoSEQ multiplex PCR; in TCRdb, only in-frame clones are kept and a portion is missing. The sample records 65,000 or so clones, around 80% being singletons. Between the trimmed V and J ends, which lost 10 bases and 2 bases, there was a span of 14 bases. This CDR3 spans 13 amino acids. CDR1 MDHEN and CDR2 SYDVKM come from the germline V gene. For this clone: Its antigen is undetermined.

The gene calls are TRBV28 and TRBJ1-2; the D gene is possibly TRBD1 (6 bases). This TCR came from a girl aged 5 to 17 in good health and CMV-seropositive. What was sequenced was PBMCs. The chain's CDR3 is CATRTEINYGYTF. In DNA form, the CDR3 reads TGTGCCACCAGGACAGAAATAAACTATGGCTACACCTTC.